Below, one TCR beta chain is given with its context. Its antigen is currently unknown. The data originate from a study of cytomegalovirus exposure and HLA in healthy donors. General study findings and limits: According to the study, 150 to 200 TCR beta chains were cytomegalovirus-associated. Testing in vitro showed three CMV-associated chains specific for CMV antigens.

Clones were read by immunoSEQ multiplex PCR, and TCRdb kept only the in-frame ones, dropping some. This sample has roughly 130,000 clones, with nearly 90% found just once. The CDR3 sequence is 18 residues long. The germline gives CDR1 SGHVS, CDR2 FQNEAQ. The trim removed 5 bases at V and 4 bases at J, leaving 14 bases unmatched. V is TRBV7-8 and J is TRBJ2-3; TRBD2 aligns across 11 bases. Sequencing was done on a sample of PBMCs. This clonotype was sampled from a man between 25 and 39 years old in good health and CMV-seronegative. The CDR3 region has the DNA TGTGCCAGCAGCATGAGCCTTTCGACTAGCGGGGTGGCAGATACGCAGTATTTT. This sequence encodes CASSMSLSTSGVADTQYF.